The clone carrying this T cell receptor (beta chain) has ten or more counts. What it binds is unknown. Documented time point: newly diagnosed GD, antithyroid drugs for less than 3 months. The authors made the TCR library using RNA they extracted from PBMCs. Libraries of TCR beta came from iRepertoire HTBI primers plus Arm-PCR of CDR3 regions. TCRdb used MiXCR to reprocess the multiplex PCR reads, holding one entry per CDR3 protein. The data contain around 400,000 distinct CDR3 sequences, roughly 15% of them singletons. This entry belongs to a study of regulatory T cells in long-lasting Graves disease. Study results and limitations: TRBV28, TRBJ1-2 and TRBJ2-5 were favored in persistent disease.

V shed 4 bases and J shed 2 bases, with 14 bases lying between them. The germline gives CDR1 SGHAT, CDR2 FQNNGV. This CDR3 comprises 15 residues. This sample was also put to use in a study of T cells in Graves' hyperthyroidism and ophthalmopathy. That paper adds: Carried out on the TCR CDR3, a first-round RT-PCR used the HTBI primer set.

The chain joins TRBV11-2 to TRBJ1-2, with D unresolved. The TCR sequence derives from a woman between 40 and 55 years old with Graves disease. The sample was peripheral blood mononuclear cells (PBMCs), taken at new diagnosis, from a patient treated with antithyroid drugs. This chain's CDR3 is CASSSNRGGNYGYTF. In DNA, the CDR3 is TGTGCCAGCAGCTCAAACCGAGGAGGAAACTATGGCTACACCTTC.